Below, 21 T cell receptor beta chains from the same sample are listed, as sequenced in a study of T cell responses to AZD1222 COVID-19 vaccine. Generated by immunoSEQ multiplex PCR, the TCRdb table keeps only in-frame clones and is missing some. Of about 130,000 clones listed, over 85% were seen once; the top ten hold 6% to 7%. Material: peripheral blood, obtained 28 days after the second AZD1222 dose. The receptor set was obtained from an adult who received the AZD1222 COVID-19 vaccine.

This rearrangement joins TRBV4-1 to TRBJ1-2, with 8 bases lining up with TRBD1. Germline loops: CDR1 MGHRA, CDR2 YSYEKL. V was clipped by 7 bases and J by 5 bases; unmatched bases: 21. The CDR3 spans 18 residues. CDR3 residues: CASTREPGQVGPRYGYTF. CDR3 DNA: TGCGCCAGCACCCGCGAACCGGGACAGGTCGGACCTCGGTATGGCTACACCTTC.

CDR3 loop: CASPGLQDTQYF. CDR3 DNA: TGTGCCAGTCCGGGCTTACAAGATACGCAGTATTTT. The gene calls are TRBV2 and TRBJ2-3; no clear D. Germline V gene lookup returns CDR1 SNHLY and CDR2 FYNNEI. The V end lost 9 bases, the J end lost 5 bases, and 12 bases lay between the germline ends. This CDR3 spans 12 amino acids.

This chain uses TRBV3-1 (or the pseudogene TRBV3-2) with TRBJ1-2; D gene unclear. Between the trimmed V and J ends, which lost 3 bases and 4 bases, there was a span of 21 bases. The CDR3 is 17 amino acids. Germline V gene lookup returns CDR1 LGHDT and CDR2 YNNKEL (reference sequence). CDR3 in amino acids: CASSQGMRDTPGYGYTF. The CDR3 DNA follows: TGTGCCAGCAGCCAGGGTATGCGGGATACTCCGGGCTATGGCTACACCTTC.

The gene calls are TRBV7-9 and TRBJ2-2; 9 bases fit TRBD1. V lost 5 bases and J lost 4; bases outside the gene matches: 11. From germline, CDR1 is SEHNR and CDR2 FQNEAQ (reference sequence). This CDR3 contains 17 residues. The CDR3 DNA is TGTGCCAGCAGCCCTCGACCTCCGGGACAGGGCACCGGGGAGCTGTTTTTT. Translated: CASSPRPPGQGTGELFF.

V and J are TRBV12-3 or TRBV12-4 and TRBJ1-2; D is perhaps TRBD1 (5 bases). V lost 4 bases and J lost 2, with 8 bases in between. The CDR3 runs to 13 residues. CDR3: CASSSEGNYGYTF. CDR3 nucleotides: TGTGCCAGCAGTTCAGAGGGGAACTATGGCTACACCTTC.

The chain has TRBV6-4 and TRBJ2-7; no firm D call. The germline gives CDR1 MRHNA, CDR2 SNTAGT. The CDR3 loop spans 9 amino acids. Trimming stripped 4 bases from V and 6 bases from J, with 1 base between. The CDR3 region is CASSGEQYF. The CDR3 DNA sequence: TGTGCCAGCAGTGGCGAGCAGTACTTC.

The CDR3 DNA is TGTGCCAGCAGCTTACTAGGGGGGGGCTCCTACGAGCAGTACTTC. This translates into CASSLLGGGSYEQYF. The J gene is TRBJ2-7, the V gene TRBV13; D might be TRBD2 (7 bases). The CDR3 is 15 residues long. Germline CDR1 PRHDT, CDR2 FYEKMQ (reference sequence). With 2 bases removed from V and 0 bases from J, the gap between germline ends came to 11 bases.

For the CDR3, the DNA is TGTGCCAGCAGTCTCCGAGCCGTCGACAGGGGGATCAACATGAACACTGAAGCTTTCTTT. Translated, it gives CASSLRAVDRGINMNTEAFF. The chain is built from TRBV27 and TRBJ1-1; 9 bases agree with TRBD1. The germline CDR1 and CDR2 sequences are MNHEY and SMNVEV (reference sequence). The CDR3 extends over 20 amino acids. The V and J ends lost 5 bases and 0 bases, in that order; junction bases with no gene match: 19.

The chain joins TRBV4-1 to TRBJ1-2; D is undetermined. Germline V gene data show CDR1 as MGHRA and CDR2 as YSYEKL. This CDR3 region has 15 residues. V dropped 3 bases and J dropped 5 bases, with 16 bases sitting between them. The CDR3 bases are TGCGCCAGCAGCCAGGCCGGGTCTATCATATATGGCTACACCTTC. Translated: CASSQAGSIIYGYTF.

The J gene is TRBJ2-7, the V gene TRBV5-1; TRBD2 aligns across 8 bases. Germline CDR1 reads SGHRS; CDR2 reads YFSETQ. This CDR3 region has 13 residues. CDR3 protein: CPPSDGGAYEQYF. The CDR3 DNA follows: TGCCCCCCCAGCGACGGGGGGGCCTACGAGCAGTACTTC.

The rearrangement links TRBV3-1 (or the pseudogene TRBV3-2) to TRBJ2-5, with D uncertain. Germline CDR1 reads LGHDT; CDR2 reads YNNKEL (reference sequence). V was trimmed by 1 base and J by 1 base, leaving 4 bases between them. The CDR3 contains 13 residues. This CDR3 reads CASSQGVQETQYF. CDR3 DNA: TGTGCCAGCAGCCAAGGGGTCCAAGAGACCCAGTACTTC.

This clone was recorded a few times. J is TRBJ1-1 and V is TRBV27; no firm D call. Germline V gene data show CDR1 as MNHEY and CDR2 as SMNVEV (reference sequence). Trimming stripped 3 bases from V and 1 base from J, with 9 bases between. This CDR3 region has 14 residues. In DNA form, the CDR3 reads TGTGCCAGCAGTTTTAGGGATGGGAACACTGAAGCTTTCTTT. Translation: CASSFRDGNTEAFF.

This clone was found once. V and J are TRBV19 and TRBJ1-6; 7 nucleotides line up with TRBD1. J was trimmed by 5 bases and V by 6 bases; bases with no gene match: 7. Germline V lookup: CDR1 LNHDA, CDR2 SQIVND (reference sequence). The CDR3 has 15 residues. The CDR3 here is CASRLTGFDNSPLHF. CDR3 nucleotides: TGTGCCAGTAGGCTGACAGGGTTCGATAATTCACCCCTCCACTTT.

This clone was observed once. The CDR3 DNA reads as TGTGCCAGCAGCAGAAAACCGGGACAGGGTTTAGGTTCACCCCTCCACTTT. It specifies CASSRKPGQGLGSPLHF. This chain joins TRBV3-1 (or the pseudogene TRBV3-2) and TRBJ1-6, with TRBD1 matching over 9 bases. The junction had 14 bases not matched to a gene; V was cut back by 5 bases and J by 9 bases. The CDR3 sequence is 17 residues long. Germline V CDR1 and CDR2: LGHDT, YNNKEL (reference sequence).

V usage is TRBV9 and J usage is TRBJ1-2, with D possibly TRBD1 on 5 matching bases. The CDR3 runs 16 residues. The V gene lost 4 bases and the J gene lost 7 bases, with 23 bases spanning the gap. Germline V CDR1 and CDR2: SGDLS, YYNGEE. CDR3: CASSPKTRGDFGGYTF. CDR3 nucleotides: TGTGCCAGCAGCCCCAAAACCAGAGGGGATTTCGGTGGCTACACCTTC.

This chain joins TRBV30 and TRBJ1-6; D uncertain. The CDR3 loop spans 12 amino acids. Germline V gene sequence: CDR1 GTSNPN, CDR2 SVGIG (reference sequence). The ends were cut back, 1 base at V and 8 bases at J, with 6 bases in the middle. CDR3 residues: CAWSAPYSPLHF. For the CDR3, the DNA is TGTGCCTGGAGTGCCCCCTATTCACCCCTCCACTTT.

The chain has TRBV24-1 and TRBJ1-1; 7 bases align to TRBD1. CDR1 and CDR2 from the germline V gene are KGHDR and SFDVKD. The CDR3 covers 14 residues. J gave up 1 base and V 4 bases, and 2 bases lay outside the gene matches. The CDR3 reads CATSDRDRNTEAFF. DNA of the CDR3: TGTGCCACCAGTGACAGGGACAGGAACACTGAAGCTTTCTTT.

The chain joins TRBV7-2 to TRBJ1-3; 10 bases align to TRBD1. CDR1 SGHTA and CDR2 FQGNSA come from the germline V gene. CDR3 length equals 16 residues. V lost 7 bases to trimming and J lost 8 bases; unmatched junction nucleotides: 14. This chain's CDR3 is CASNQRNGTGVYTIYF. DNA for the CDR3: TGTGCCAGCAACCAACGAAACGGGACAGGGGTTTACACCATATATTTT.

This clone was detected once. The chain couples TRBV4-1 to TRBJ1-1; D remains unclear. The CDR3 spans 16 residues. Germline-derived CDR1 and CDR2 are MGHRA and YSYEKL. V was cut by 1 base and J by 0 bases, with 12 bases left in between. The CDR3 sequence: CASSQVLQRMNTEAFF. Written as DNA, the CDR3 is TGCGCCAGCAGCCAAGTTCTCCAGAGAATGAACACTGAAGCTTTCTTT.

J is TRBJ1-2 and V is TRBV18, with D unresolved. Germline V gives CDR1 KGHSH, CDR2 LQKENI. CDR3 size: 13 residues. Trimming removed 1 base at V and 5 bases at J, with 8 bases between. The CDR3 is CASSPRADYGYTF. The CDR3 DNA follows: TGTGCCAGCTCACCACGTGCGGATTATGGCTACACCTTC. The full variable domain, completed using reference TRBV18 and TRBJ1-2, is NAGVMQNPRHLVRRRGQEARLRCSPMKGHSHVYWYRQLPEEGLKFMVYLQKENIIDESGMPKERFSAEFPKEGPSILRIQQVVRGDSAAYFCASSPRADYGYTFGSGTRLTVV.

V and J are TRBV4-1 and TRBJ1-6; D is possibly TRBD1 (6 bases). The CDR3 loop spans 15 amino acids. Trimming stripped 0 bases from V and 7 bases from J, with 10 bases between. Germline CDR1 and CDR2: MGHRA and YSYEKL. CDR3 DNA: TGCGCCAGCAGCCAAGAGGGACAATTAAATTCACCCCTCCACTTT. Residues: CASSQEGQLNSPLHF.